The present T cell receptor (beta chain) was sequenced within a study of T cells in localized non-small cell lung cancer. Findings and caveats of the study: Because sequencing included only one region (of the tumor), heterogeneity remains possible. Peak T cell clonality was found in uninvolved adjacent lung, exceeding tumor. When the top 100 tumor clones were examined, a median about 60 of them also appeared in the adjacent lung, which was paired and uninvolved.

This CDR3 has 14 residues. Trimming removed 2 bases from V and 1 base from J, with 7 bases in between. Germline values: CDR1 SGHRS, CDR2 YFSETQ. The assay was immunoSEQ multiplex PCR, and TCRdb's table has in-frame clones only and misses some. Among approximately 60,000 clones listed, 90% were seen once. About this clone: The antigen is not known.

The source was peripheral blood, collected before any cancer treatment. The chain recombines TRBV5-1 with TRBJ1-3; D gene ambiguous. The sequence was obtained from a woman aged 40-75 years with stage I lung adenocarcinoma. The CDR3 DNA reads as TGCGCCAGCAGCTTTGAGGGTTCTGGAAACACCATATATTTT. This sequence encodes CASSFEGSGNTIYF.